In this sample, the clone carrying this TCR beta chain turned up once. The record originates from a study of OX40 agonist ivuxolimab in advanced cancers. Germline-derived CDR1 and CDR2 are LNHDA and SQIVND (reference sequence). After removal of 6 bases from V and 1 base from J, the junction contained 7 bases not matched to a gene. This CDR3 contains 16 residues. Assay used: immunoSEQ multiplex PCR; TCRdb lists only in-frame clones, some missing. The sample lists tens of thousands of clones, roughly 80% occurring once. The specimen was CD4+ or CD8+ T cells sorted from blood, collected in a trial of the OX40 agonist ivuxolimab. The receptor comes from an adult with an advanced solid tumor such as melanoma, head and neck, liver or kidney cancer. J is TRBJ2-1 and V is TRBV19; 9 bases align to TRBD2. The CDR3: CASRRTSVDSYNEQFF. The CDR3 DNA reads TGTGCCAGTAGGCGGACTAGCGTTGATTCCTACAATGAGCAGTTCTTC.